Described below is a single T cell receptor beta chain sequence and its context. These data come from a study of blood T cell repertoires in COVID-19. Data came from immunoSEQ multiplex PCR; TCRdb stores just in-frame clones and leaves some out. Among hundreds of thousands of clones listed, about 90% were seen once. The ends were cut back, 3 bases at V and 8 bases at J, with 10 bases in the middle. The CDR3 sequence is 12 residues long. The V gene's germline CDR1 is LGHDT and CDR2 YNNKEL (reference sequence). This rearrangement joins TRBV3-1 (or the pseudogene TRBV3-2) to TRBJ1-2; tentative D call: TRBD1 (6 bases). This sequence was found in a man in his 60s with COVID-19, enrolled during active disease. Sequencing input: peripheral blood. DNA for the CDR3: TGTGCCAGCAGCCAGGGGGCGAACGGCTACACCTTC. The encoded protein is CASSQGANGYTF.